This TCR beta chain derives from a study of cytomegalovirus exposure and HLA in healthy donors. General study results and limits: As confirmed in vitro, a few CMV-associated chains were specific for CMV antigens. What a later analysis reportedly showed was that an Asian-associated ancestry cluster had fewer N-insertions than the 666-donor mean. Published work reported that the classifier diagnosed cytomegalovirus status with high specificity and sensitivity.

A multiplex PCR was run with 60 Vbeta primers and 13 Jbeta primers. Assay: immunoSEQ multiplex PCR; the TCRdb copy retains only in-frame clones and omits some. The sample carries tens of thousands of clones, about two thirds recorded once. Comment on this clone: Its antigen is currently unknown.

V lost 0 bases to trimming and J lost 6 bases, with 18 bases between them. Germline V gene lookup returns CDR1 GTSNPN and CDR2 SVGIG (reference sequence). CDR3 length: 15 amino acids. This sequence joins TRBV30 and TRBJ2-7; no definite D call. The receptor was derived from a woman aged 45-60 years in good health and CMV-seropositive. Material: PBMCs. The CDR3 DNA reads TGTGCCTGGAGTGTGAGCACCCTGAACGTCGCCGAGCAGTACTTC. Its protein product is CAWSVSTLNVAEQYF.